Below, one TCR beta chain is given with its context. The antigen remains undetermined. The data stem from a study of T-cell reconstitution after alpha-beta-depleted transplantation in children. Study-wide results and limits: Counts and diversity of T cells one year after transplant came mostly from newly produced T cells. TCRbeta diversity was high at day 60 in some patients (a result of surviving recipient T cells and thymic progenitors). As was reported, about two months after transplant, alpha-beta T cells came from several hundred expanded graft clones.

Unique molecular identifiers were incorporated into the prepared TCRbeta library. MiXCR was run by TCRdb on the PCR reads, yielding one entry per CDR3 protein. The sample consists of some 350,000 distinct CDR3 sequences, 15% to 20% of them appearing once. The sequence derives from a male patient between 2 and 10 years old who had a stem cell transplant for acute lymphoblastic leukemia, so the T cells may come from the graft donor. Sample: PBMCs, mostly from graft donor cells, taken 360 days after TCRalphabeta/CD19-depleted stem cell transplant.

The CDR3 loop is CASSKAGLAGAVNEQFF. In DNA, the CDR3 is TGTGCCAGCAGCAAAGCTGGACTAGCGGGAGCAGTCAATGAGCAGTTCTTC. The V gene is TRBV21-1, the J gene TRBJ2-1; TRBD2, as called in the table, went unchecked against the DNA. TRBV21-1 is marked as a pseudogene. The CDR3 contains 17 residues.